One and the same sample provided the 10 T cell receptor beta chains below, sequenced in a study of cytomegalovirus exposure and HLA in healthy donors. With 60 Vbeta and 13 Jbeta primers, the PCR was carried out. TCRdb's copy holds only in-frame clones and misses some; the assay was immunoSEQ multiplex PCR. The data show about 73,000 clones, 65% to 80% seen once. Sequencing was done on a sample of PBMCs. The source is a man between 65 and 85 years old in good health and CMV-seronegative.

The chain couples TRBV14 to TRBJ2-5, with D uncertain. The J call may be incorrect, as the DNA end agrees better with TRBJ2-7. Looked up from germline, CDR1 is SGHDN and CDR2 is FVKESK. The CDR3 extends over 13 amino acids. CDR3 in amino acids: CASSQARSYEQYF. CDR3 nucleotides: TGTGCCAGCAGCCAAGCGAGGAGCTACGAGCAGTACTTC.

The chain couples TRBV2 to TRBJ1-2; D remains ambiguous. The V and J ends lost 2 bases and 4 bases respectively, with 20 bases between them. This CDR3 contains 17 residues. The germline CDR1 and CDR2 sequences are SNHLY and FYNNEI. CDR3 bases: TGTGCCAGCAGTGAAAGAAGAGTGAGAGGGATTGTCTATGGCTACACCTTC. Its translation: CASSERRVRGIVYGYTF.

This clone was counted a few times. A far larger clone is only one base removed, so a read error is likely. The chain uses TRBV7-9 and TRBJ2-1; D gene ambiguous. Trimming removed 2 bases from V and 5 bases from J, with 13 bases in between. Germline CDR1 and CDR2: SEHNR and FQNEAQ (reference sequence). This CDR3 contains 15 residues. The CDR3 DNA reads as TGTGCCAGCAGCTTATCCCTCCGCGGAAACAATGAGCAGTTCTTC. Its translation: CASSLSLRGNNEQFF.

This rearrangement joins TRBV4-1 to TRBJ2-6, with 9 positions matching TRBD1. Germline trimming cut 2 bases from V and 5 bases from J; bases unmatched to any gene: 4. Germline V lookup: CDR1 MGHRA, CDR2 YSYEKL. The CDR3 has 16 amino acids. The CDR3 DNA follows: TGCGCCAGCAGCCAACAACAGGGGGCTTGGGCCAACGTCCTGACTTTC. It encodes CASSQQQGAWANVLTF.

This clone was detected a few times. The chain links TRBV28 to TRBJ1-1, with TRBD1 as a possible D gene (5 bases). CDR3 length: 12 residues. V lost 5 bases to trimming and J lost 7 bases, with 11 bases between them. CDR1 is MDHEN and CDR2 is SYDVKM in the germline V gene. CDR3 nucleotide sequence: TGTGCCAGCAGTCTAGGACACATTGAAGCTTTCTTT. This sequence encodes CASSLGHIEAFF.

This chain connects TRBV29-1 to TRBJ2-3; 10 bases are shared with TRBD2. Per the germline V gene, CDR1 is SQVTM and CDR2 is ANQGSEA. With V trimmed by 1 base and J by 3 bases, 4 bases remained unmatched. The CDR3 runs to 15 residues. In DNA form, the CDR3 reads TGCAGCGTTGAAGCGCGTAGCGGGGGGACAGATACGCAGTATTTT. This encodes CSVEARSGGTDTQYF.

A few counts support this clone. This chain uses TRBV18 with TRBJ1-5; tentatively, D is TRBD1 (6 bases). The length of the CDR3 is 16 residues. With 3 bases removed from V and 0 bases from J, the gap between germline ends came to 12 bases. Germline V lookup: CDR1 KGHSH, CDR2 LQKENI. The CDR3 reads CASSPPTGNSNQPQHF. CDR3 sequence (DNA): TGTGCCAGCTCACCTCCGACAGGTAATAGCAATCAGCCCCAGCATTTT.

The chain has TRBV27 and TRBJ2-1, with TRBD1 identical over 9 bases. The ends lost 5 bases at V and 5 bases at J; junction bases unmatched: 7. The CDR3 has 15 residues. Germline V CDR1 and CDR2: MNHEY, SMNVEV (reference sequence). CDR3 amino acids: CASSKGDRVHNEQFF. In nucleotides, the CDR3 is TGTGCCAGCAGTAAAGGGGACAGGGTGCACAATGAGCAGTTCTTC.

CDR3 sequence: CASSAGTGGTDTQYF. DNA for the CDR3: TGTGCCAGCAGTGCCGGGACAGGGGGCACAGATACGCAGTATTTT. The chain has TRBV2 and TRBJ2-3; 10 nucleotides align to TRBD1. The CDR3 extends over 15 amino acids. CDR1 is SNHLY and CDR2 is FYNNEI in the germline V gene. V shed 4 bases and J 1 base; nucleotides not matched to a gene: 2.

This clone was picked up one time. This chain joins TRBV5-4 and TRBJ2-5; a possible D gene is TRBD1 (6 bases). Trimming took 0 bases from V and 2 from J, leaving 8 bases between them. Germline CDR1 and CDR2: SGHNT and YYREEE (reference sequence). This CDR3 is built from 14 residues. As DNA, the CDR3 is TGTGCCAGCAGCTTGGGGACAGATCAAGAGACCCAGTACTTC. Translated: CASSLGTDQETQYF.